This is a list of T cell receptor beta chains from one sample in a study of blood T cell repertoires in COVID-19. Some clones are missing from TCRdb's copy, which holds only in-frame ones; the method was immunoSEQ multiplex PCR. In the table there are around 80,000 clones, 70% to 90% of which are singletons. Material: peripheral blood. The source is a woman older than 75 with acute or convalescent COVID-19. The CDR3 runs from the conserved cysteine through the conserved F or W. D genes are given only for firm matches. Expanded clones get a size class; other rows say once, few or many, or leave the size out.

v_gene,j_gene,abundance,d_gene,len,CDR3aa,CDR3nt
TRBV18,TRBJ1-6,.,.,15,CASSPLDRNNSPLHF,TGTGCCAGCTCACCCTTAGACAGAAATAATTCACCCCTCCACTTT
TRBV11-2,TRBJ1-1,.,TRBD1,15,CASSPDRGSRAEAFF,TGTGCCAGCAGCCCGGACAGGGGTAGCCGGGCTGAAGCTTTCTTT
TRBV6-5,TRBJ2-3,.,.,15,CASSYLDTPADTQYF,TGTGCCAGCAGTTACCTTGACACCCCCGCAGATACGCAGTATTTT
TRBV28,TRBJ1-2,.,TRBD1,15,CASTPGQGFLYGYTF,TGTGCCAGCACCCCGGGACAGGGCTTTCTCTATGGCTACACCTTC
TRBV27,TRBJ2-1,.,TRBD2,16,CASSPAGRGDYNEQFF,TGTGCCAGCAGTCCGGCGGGGCGGGGGGACTACAATGAGCAGTTCTTC
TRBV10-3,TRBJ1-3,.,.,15,CAISEGRGTGNTIYF,TGTGCCATCAGTGAGGGCCGGGGGACTGGAAACACCATATATTTT
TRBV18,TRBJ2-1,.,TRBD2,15,CASSPRGSSYNEQFF,TGTGCCAGCTCACCACGCGGGAGCTCCTACAATGAGCAGTTCTTC
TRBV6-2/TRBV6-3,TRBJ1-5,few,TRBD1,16,CASSDKTGTVNQPQHF,TGTGCCAGCAGCGATAAGACCGGGACAGTCAATCAGCCCCAGCATTTT
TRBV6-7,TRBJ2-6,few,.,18,CASSYGTIGASGANVLTF,TGTGCCAGCAGTTACGGAACGATAGGGGCCTCTGGGGCCAACGTCCTGACTTTC
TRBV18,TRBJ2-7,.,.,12,CASSMGQSEQYF,TGTGCCAGCTCAATGGGACAATCCGAGCAGTACTTC
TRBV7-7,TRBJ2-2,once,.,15,CASSLGTTNTGELFF,TGTGCTAGCAGCTTAGGGACAACGAACACCGGGGAGCTGTTTTTT
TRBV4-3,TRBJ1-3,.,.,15,CASSRHTGAGNTIYF,TGCGCCAGCAGCCGCCACACAGGAGCTGGAAACACCATATATTTT
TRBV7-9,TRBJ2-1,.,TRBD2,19,CASSHPRTSGLSSYNEQFF,TGTGCCAGCAGCCATCCCCGGACTAGCGGGTTGAGCTCCTACAATGAGCAGTTCTTC
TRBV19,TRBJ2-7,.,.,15,CASSMGGLSAYEQYF,TGTGCCAGTAGTATGGGGGGACTTTCCGCCTACGAGCAGTACTTC
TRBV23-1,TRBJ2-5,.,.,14,CGRKMGDIQETQYF,TGCGGAAGAAAAATGGGGGACATCCAAGAGACCCAGTACTTC
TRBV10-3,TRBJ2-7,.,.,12,CAIKGRGYEQYF,TGTGCCATCAAAGGAAGGGGATACGAGCAGTACTTC
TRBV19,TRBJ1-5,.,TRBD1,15,CASSIAGQGRQPQHF,TGTGCCAGTAGTATAGCGGGACAGGGACGGCAGCCCCAGCATTTT
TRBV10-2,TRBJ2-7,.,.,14,CASSDRQGGYEQYF,TGCGCCAGCAGTGATAGGCAGGGTGGCTACGAGCAGTACTTC
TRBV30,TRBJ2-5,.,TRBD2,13,CAWTATSGETQYF,TGTGCCTGGACAGCTACTAGCGGAGAGACCCAGTACTTC
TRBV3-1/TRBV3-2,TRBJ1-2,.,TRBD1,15,CASSQGTGDNYGYTF,TGTGCCAGCAGCCAAGGGACAGGGGATAACTATGGCTACACCTTC
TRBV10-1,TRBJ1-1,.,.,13,CASSPGIGTEAFF,TGCGCCAGCAGTCCAGGGATCGGCACTGAAGCTTTCTTT
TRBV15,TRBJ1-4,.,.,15,CATSRASATNEKLFF,TGTGCCACCAGCAGGGCCTCAGCAACTAATGAAAAACTGTTTTTT
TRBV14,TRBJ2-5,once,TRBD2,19,CASSQDGLAGADKRWTQYF,TGTGCCAGCAGCCAAGATGGGCTAGCGGGGGCCGACAAGAGATGGACCCAGTACTTC
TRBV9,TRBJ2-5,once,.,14,CASSPEWARETQYF,TGTGCCAGCAGCCCCGAATGGGCTCGAGAGACCCAGTACTTC
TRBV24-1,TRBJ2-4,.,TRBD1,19,CATSDRPGQGSLAKNIQYF,TGTGCCACCAGTGATCGACCGGGACAGGGGAGCTTAGCCAAAAACATTCAGTACTTC
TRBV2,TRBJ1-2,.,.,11,CASRINYGYTF,TGTGCCAGCCGTATAAACTATGGCTACACCTTC
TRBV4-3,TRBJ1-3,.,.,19,CASSPRGIRGAISGNTIYF,TGCGCCAGCAGCCCCCGGGGTATTAGAGGAGCGATCTCTGGAAACACCATATATTTT
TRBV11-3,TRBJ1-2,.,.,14,CASSLGESNYGYTF,TGTGCCAGCAGCTTAGGGGAGAGTAACTATGGCTACACCTTC
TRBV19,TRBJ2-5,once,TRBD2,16,CASSISASGVQETQYF,TGTGCCAGTAGTATATCGGCTAGCGGGGTTCAAGAGACCCAGTACTTC
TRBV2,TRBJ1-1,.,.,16,CASSERSTGSNTEAFF,TGTGCCAGCAGTGAAAGGAGTACAGGGTCAAACACTGAAGCTTTCTTT
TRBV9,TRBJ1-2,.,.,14,CASSVALGAGGYTF,TGTGCCAGCAGCGTAGCTTTGGGGGCAGGTGGCTACACCTTC
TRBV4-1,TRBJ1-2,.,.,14,CASSQVGRGSGYTF,TGCGCCAGCAGCCAAGTGGGTCGGGGGAGCGGCTACACCTTC
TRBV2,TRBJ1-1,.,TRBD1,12,CASRGDSPEAFF,TGTGCCAGCAGGGGGGACAGCCCAGAAGCTTTCTTT
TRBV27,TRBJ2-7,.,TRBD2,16,CASSSLGEGTSYEQYF,TGTGCCAGCAGTTCATTGGGGGAGGGTACCTCCTACGAGCAGTACTTC
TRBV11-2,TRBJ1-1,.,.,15,CASTSAGPGNTEAFF,TGTGCCAGCACCTCAGCGGGGCCAGGGAACACTGAAGCTTTCTTT
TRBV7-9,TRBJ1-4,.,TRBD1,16,CASSLGQTGGYEKLFF,TGTGCCAGCAGCTTAGGGCAAACAGGGGGCTATGAAAAACTGTTTTTT
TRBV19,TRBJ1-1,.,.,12,CASRSARSEAFF,TGTGCCAGTCGATCTGCACGGTCTGAGGCTTTCTTT
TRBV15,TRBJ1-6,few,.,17,CATSRVDRREGWSPLHF,TGTGCCACCAGCAGAGTCGACCGGAGAGAGGGATGGTCACCCCTCCACTTT
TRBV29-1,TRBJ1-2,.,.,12,CSVARQNYGYTF,TGCAGCGTCGCTCGACAGAACTATGGCTACACCTTC
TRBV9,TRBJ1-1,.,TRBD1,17,CASSPAGGPSMNTEAFF,TGTGCCAGCAGCCCCGCAGGGGGCCCTAGTATGAACACTGAAGCTTTCTTT
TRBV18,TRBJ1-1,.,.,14,CASSPPPGSTEAFF,TGTGCCAGCTCACCCCCCCCGGGGAGCACTGAAGCTTTCTTT
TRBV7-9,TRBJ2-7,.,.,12,CASSAQGNEQYF,TGTGCCAGCAGCGCACAGGGTAACGAGCAGTACTTC
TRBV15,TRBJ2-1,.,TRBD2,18,CATSRPANQRGSYNEQFF,TGTGCCACCAGCAGACCAGCGAATCAGCGGGGGTCCTACAATGAGCAGTTCTTC
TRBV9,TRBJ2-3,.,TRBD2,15,CASSVGGDSGGTQYF,TGTGCCAGCAGCGTAGGTGGAGACTCGGGAGGTACGCAGTATTTT
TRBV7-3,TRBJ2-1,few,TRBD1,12,CASSYTGGKQFF,TGTGCCAGCAGCTATACAGGGGGGAAGCAATTCTTC
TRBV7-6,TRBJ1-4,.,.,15,CASSPSVGRGEKLFF,TGTGCCAGCAGCCCCTCCGTGGGGAGAGGTGAAAAACTGTTTTTT
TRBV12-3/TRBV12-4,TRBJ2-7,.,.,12,CASGGGGHEQYF,TGTGCCAGTGGAGGCGGGGGCCACGAGCAGTACTTC
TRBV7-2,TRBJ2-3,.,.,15,CASSLGPEVGDTQYF,TGTGCCAGCAGCTTAGGGCCGGAGGTAGGAGATACGCAGTATTTT
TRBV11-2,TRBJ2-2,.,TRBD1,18,CASSLGMDRGRVTGELFF,TGTGCCAGCAGCTTAGGGATGGACAGGGGGCGAGTAACCGGGGAGCTGTTTTTT
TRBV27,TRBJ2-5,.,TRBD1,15,CASSSRQGARETQYF,TGTGCCAGCAGTTCTCGACAGGGGGCGCGGGAGACCCAGTACTTC
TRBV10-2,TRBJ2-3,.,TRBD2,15,CASRRTSGGTDTQYF,TGCGCCAGCAGGCGGACTAGCGGGGGTACAGATACGCAGTATTTT
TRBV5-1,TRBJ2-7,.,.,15,CASSLASDRLYEQYF,TGCGCCAGCAGCTTGGCCTCTGACAGGCTCTACGAGCAGTACTTC
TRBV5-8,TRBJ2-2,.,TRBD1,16,CASSLGTGANTGELFF,TGTGCCAGCAGCCTCGGGACAGGCGCGAACACCGGGGAGCTGTTTTTT
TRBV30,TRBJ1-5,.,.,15,CAWSPTGYSNQPQHF,TGTGCCTGGAGCCCTACAGGGTATAGCAATCAGCCCCAGCATTTT